This T cell receptor (beta chain) was profiled in a study of shared clonotypes between healthy human individuals. Study-level results: Rarefaction showed that sequencing of sorted subsets was incomplete (despite large depth).

In replicate PCRs of sorted subsets, about 190 ng DNA, about 30,000 T cell genomes, was used. TCRdb's copy holds only in-frame clones and misses some; the assay was immunoSEQ multiplex PCR. The table shows some 1 million clones, with about 74% occurring only once. Concerning this clone itself: What it recognizes is unknown.

Germline lookup yields CDR1 MNHNS and CDR2 SASEGT. J was trimmed by 3 bases and V by 6 bases; bases with no gene match: 3. CDR3 length: 13 residues. The J gene is TRBJ1-2, the V gene TRBV6-1, with TRBD1 matching 8 bases. The receptor was derived from a man younger than 35 in good health. The sample consisted of memory CD4+ T cells sorted from blood. As for subset: CD45RA-negative fraction. CDR3: CASRRTGHYGYTF. In nucleotides, the CDR3 is TGTGCCAGCAGACGGACAGGGCACTATGGCTACACCTTC.